The rows below give T cell receptor beta chains drawn from one sample of a study of neoadjuvant anti-PD-1 for oral cavity cancer. Repertoires were generated with immunoSEQ multiplex PCR, while TCRdb's copy carries only in-frame clones and drops some. The table shows tens of thousands of clones, with roughly 90% occurring only once. The source material was PBMCs, sampled after nivolumab (anti-PD-1) treatment. These receptors all come from a person aged 40 to 85 with oral cavity squamous cell carcinoma. Each CDR3 is given with its conserved first and last residue. D genes are given only for firm matches. Clone size is stated in some rows and not others, as once, few, many or a class when expanded.

DNA,CDR3,V,D,J,size
TGCGCCAGCAGCCATCCTACAGGGCCCCACTCTGGAAACACCATATATTTT,CASSHPTGPHSGNTIYF,TRBV4-1,NA,TRBJ1-3,NA
TGCGCCAGCAGCAAAACAGGGGGCGCCGGAAACATTCAGTACTTC,CASSKTGGAGNIQYF,TRBV5-1,TRBD1,TRBJ2-4,few
TGTGCCAGCAGCAACAGGGGCGGGGAGACCCAGTACTTC,CASSNRGGETQYF,TRBV11-3,TRBD1,TRBJ2-5,NA
TGTGCCAGCAGGGGAAAGGGCTACACCTTC,CASRGKGYTF,TRBV2,NA,TRBJ1-2,few
TGTGCCAGCAGTTTATCCCACCTTAGGGGCCGCAGTCAGCCCCAGCATTTT,CASSLSHLRGRSQPQHF,TRBV28,NA,TRBJ1-5,few
TGTGCCAGCAGCTTAAGGGACGCAACACTCTACGAGCAGTACTTC,CASSLRDATLYEQYF,TRBV7-6,NA,TRBJ2-7,NA
TGTGCCAGCAGTGAAGCCGCGACACTCCGGGTGAACGAGCAGTACTTC,CASSEAATLRVNEQYF,TRBV6-1,NA,TRBJ2-7,NA
TGTGCCAGCAACACGGAGGGCGTATTCGGGACAGGGAAAAATGAGCAGTTCTTC,CASNTEGVFGTGKNEQFF,TRBV28,TRBD1,TRBJ2-1,NA
TGTGCCAGCAGTTACTCGATTGCGGGGGGCGAGCAGTACTTC,CASSYSIAGGEQYF,TRBV6-5,TRBD2,TRBJ2-7,NA
TGTGCTAGTGGTTTGGTACTGGGCAGGACCTACGAGCAGTACTTC,CASGLVLGRTYEQYF,TRBV12-5,NA,TRBJ2-7,NA
TGTGCCAGCAGCGTAGTTCAGGGCTACGCAGATACGCAGTATTTT,CASSVVQGYADTQYF,TRBV9,NA,TRBJ2-3,NA
TGTGCCAGCAGCTTAGATGAGGTGTGGCGACAGGGGGCGGTAGAGCAGTACTTC,CASSLDEVWRQGAVEQYF,TRBV7-2,TRBD1,TRBJ2-7,NA
TGCGCCAGCAGCTTGGATCAGGCGAACACTGAAGCTTTCTTT,CASSLDQANTEAFF,TRBV5-1,NA,TRBJ1-1,NA
TGTGCCATCAGTGCCGACGGGACAGTTCAAGAGACCCAGTACTTC,CAISADGTVQETQYF,TRBV10-3,TRBD1,TRBJ2-5,NA
TGTGCCAGCAGCGTAATCTCTGGAGACGAGCAGTACTTC,CASSVISGDEQYF,TRBV9,NA,TRBJ2-7,NA
TGTGCCAGTAGTCGGGCTAGCGGGTCGCCCGCCGGGGAGCTGTTTTTT,CASSRASGSPAGELFF,TRBV19,TRBD2,TRBJ2-2,NA
TGCGCCAGCAGCTTGGAACAGGCAGCCTACGAGCAGTACTTC,CASSLEQAAYEQYF,TRBV5-1,NA,TRBJ2-7,NA
TGTGCCAGCAGCTATGGACAGGGCGGCTACACCTTC,CASSYGQGGYTF,TRBV2,TRBD1,TRBJ1-2,few
TGTGCCAGCAGTTTGCGATCCCTCTACGAGCAGTACTTC,CASSLRSLYEQYF,TRBV6-1,NA,TRBJ2-7,NA
TGCGCCAGCAGTGAGGTAAAGGGCGGCGAGCAGTACTTC,CASSEVKGGEQYF,TRBV10-1,NA,TRBJ2-7,few
TGTGCCATCAGTGTCGACCTTAGCAATCAGCCCCAGCATTTT,CAISVDLSNQPQHF,TRBV10-3,NA,TRBJ1-5,NA
TGTGCCAGCAGTGCGGTAGGGAACACTGAAGCTTTCTTT,CASSAVGNTEAFF,TRBV2,NA,TRBJ1-1,NA
TGCAGTCTCAGAACGGATGAAAAACTGTTTTTT,CSLRTDEKLFF,TRBV20-1,NA,TRBJ1-4,NA
TGTGCCAGCCCCGGCGAGGGGGCGAGGACTGAAGCTTTCTTT,CASPGEGARTEAFF,TRBV2,TRBD1,TRBJ1-1,once
TGTGCCAGCAGTTTATCGAACAGGGTTAGCTACGAGCAGTACTTC,CASSLSNRVSYEQYF,TRBV27,NA,TRBJ2-7,NA
TGTGCCTGGAGTGTGGGGGCCTTGTATGGCTACACCTTC,CAWSVGALYGYTF,TRBV30,NA,TRBJ1-2,NA
TGTGCCAACACCCCAGACAGGTTTCAAGAGACCCAGTACTTC,CANTPDRFQETQYF,TRBV6-5,NA,TRBJ2-5,NA
TGTGCCAGCAGCCGGAGGACAGTGAACACTGAAGCTTTCTTT,CASSRRTVNTEAFF,TRBV7-2,NA,TRBJ1-1,NA
TGCGCCAGCAGCTCCTCTAGCGGATCTGGTACCTACGAGCAGTACTTC,CASSSSSGSGTYEQYF,TRBV5-1,TRBD2,TRBJ2-7,NA
TGTGCCAGCAGCAAAAAATGGCGGGAGTTCGCAGATACGCAGTATTTT,CASSKKWREFADTQYF,TRBV21-1,NA,TRBJ2-3,NA
TGTGCCAGCAAAGGAGGGGGTTCGTATCCCGGGGAGCTGTTTTTT,CASKGGGSYPGELFF,TRBV2,NA,TRBJ2-2,NA
TGTGCCACCAGCAGAGGGAGCACAGATACGCAGTATTTT,CATSRGSTDTQYF,TRBV15,NA,TRBJ2-3,NA
TGTGCCAGCAGCCCCGGGGGGGGGACCTACGAGCAGTACTTC,CASSPGGGTYEQYF,TRBV9,TRBD2,TRBJ2-7,NA
TGTGCCAGCAGCTCCCCGAAGGCCCAGCATTTT,CASSSPKAQHF,TRBV11-3,NA,TRBJ1-5,NA
TGTGCCAGCAGCTTAATGGGAGCCCCGGGATACGAGCAGTACTTC,CASSLMGAPGYEQYF,TRBV7-2,NA,TRBJ2-7,NA
TGTGCCAGTAGTATCCGTGCGGGAGCGGACGAGCAGTTCTTC,CASSIRAGADEQFF,TRBV19,TRBD2,TRBJ2-1,once
TGTGCCAGCAGCTTAGCGGGGAGTGAAGCTTTCTTT,CASSLAGSEAFF,TRBV7-9,NA,TRBJ1-1,few
TGTGCCAGCACCCCATCCGGGGGGTTCCCCTATGGCTACACCTTC,CASTPSGGFPYGYTF,TRBV6-6,NA,TRBJ1-2,NA
TGCGCCAGCAGCTCTCTACCCGGGAGGGTGGTGGATACGCAGTATTTT,CASSSLPGRVVDTQYF,TRBV5-1,TRBD2,TRBJ2-3,NA
TGTGCCAGTAGTTCTTCGACAGGCTACTACGAGCAGTACTTC,CASSSSTGYYEQYF,TRBV19,NA,TRBJ2-7,NA
TGTGCCAGCAGTTACTCCTACGGGGGGAGTTCCTACGAGCAGTACTTC,CASSYSYGGSSYEQYF,TRBV6-5,TRBD2,TRBJ2-7,NA
TGTGCCAGCAGCGTCGGTGACAGGGGTCTTCTCGAGCAGTACTTC,CASSVGDRGLLEQYF,TRBV9,TRBD1,TRBJ2-7,NA
TGTGCCAGCAGTGCACCTTGGGACAGGGACTTAAAACTGTTTTTT,CASSAPWDRDLKLFF,TRBV2,TRBD1,TRBJ1-4,NA
TGTGCCAGCAGCTTCAGCCTAGGATCTGGGGCCAACGTCCTGACTTTC,CASSFSLGSGANVLTF,TRBV7-9,NA,TRBJ2-6,NA
TGTGCCAGCAGCCCTATGACTATACAGGGAGGGGAGACCCAGTACTTC,CASSPMTIQGGETQYF,TRBV28,NA,TRBJ2-5,once
TGTGCCTGGAGTCTCAAGGGGGGTAACTATGGCTACACCTTC,CAWSLKGGNYGYTF,TRBV30,NA,TRBJ1-2,NA
TGTGCCAGCAGCTTAGGCCGGCGAACCTACGAGCAGTACTTC,CASSLGRRTYEQYF,TRBV7-8,NA,TRBJ2-7,once
TGTGCCAGTAGTATAGGGCCGGTCTCCTACGAGCAGTACTTC,CASSIGPVSYEQYF,TRBV19,NA,TRBJ2-7,NA
TGTGCCAGCAGCGAGAAGCGGGGCGGCTCCTACAATGAGCAGTTCTTC,CASSEKRGGSYNEQFF,TRBV7-9,TRBD2,TRBJ2-1,NA
TGTGCCAGCAGCGCCGGCCTCGGCGCCAGGAATAACGAGCAGTACTTC,CASSAGLGARNNEQYF,TRBV7-9,NA,TRBJ2-7,NA
TGCGCCAGCAGCTACGGTGGATTGGGGAATACTGAAGCTTTCTTT,CASSYGGLGNTEAFF,TRBV5-1,NA,TRBJ1-1,few
TGTGCCAGCAGTTCGGACAGTTGGAACACCGGGGAGCTGTTTTTT,CASSSDSWNTGELFF,TRBV6-6,NA,TRBJ2-2,NA
TGCGCCAGCAGCTTGAGGTCCAGCGGGGGTCTTGGTGAGCAGTTCTTC,CASSLRSSGGLGEQFF,TRBV5-1,TRBD2,TRBJ2-1,NA
TGTGCCAGCAGCTCCCACAGGGGAGAGTCACCCCTCCACTTT,CASSSHRGESPLHF,TRBV7-8,TRBD1,TRBJ1-6,NA
TGTGCCAGCAGCCCCCCCAACAGGGGGGAGACTGAAGCTTTCTTT,CASSPPNRGETEAFF,TRBV16,TRBD1,TRBJ1-1,NA
TGCGCCAGCAGCCAAGGGACTAGCGGTCTGCAAGAGACCCAGTACTTC,CASSQGTSGLQETQYF,TRBV4-1,TRBD2,TRBJ2-5,NA
TGCGCCAGCAGCCAGGGCCTCGGGGCGTCCACCTACGAGCAGTACTTC,CASSQGLGASTYEQYF,TRBV4-1,NA,TRBJ2-7,NA
TGTGCCAGCAGCTTGAGGGCGGGGGGATACTACAATGAGCAGTTCTTC,CASSLRAGGYYNEQFF,TRBV5-6,TRBD2,TRBJ2-1,NA
TGTGCCAGCAGTGAACTAGCGGGGGGGCCAGATACGCAGTATTTT,CASSELAGGPDTQYF,TRBV6-1,TRBD2,TRBJ2-3,NA
TGCGCCAGCAGCCAGGGACAGTATGAAAAACTGTTTTTT,CASSQGQYEKLFF,TRBV5-1,TRBD1,TRBJ1-4,few